This passage covers 29 T cell receptor beta chains from one sample sequenced in a study of shared clonotypes between healthy human individuals (TCRdb year 2020). Library preparation employed the immunoSEQ multiplex PCR assay. TCRdb's version of the immuneACCESS table is confined to in-frame rearrangements and falls short of the full clone set. An unresolved V gene accounts for under half of the shortfall where checked; the remainder is of unknown origin. The sample records hundreds of thousands of clones, 74% of which are singletons. The ten largest clones take up 1.5% to 2% of the sample. The specimen sequenced was memory CD4+ T cells sorted from blood. In light of the paper, this sample's cell subset or site label describes: CD45RA-negative fraction. The receptors originated from a woman in her thirties in good health.

This chain joins TRBV9 and TRBJ2-1; TRBD2 matches 13 bases. The CDR3 length is 17 residues. Trimming at V came to 4 bases and at J to 0 bases, leaving 4 bases not matched to a gene. From germline, CDR1 is SGDLS and CDR2 YYNGEE. As DNA, the CDR3 is TGTGCCAGCAGCAGACGGACTAGCGGGAGCTCCTACAATGAGCAGTTCTTC. This gives the protein CASSRRTSGSSYNEQFF.

The V call is TRBV19, the J call TRBJ2-1, with D maybe TRBD2 (6 bases). CDR3 length: 15 amino acids. Germline V gene sequence: CDR1 LNHDA, CDR2 SQIVND (reference sequence). The V and J ends lost 9 bases and 4 bases respectively, with 19 bases between them. The CDR3 nucleotides read TGTGCCAGAAACTCCCGGGAGCCGTGGTACAATGAGCAGTTCTTC. This gives the protein CARNSREPWYNEQFF.

DNA of the CDR3: TGTGCCAGCAGAGACAGGGATGGCGGGGAGCTGTTTTTT. Encoded protein: CASRDRDGGELFF. The V gene is TRBV6-1, the J gene TRBJ2-2, with TRBD1 identical over 7 bases. The CDR3 sequence is 13 residues long. With V trimmed by 6 bases and J by 7 bases, 5 bases remained unmatched. Germline V gene data show CDR1 as MNHNS and CDR2 as SASEGT.

The chain combines TRBV6-4 with TRBJ2-6; a weak D match, TRBD1 (5 bases). V was pared by 0 bases and J by 1 base, with 13 bases between. From germline, CDR1 is MRHNA and CDR2 SNTAGT. The CDR3 has 18 amino acids. The CDR3 DNA reads as TGTGCCAGCAGTGACTCGGCAGGGCTAAAGTCTGGGGCCAACGTCCTGACTTTC. It yields the protein CASSDSAGLKSGANVLTF.

V and J are TRBV7-9 and TRBJ2-5, with TRBD1 as a possible D gene (5 bases). Trimming took off 0 bases at V and 5 bases at J, with 16 bases between the two ends. Germline CDR1 and CDR2: SEHNR and FQNEAQ (reference sequence). This CDR3 is 16 amino acids long. The CDR3 is CASSLAQGPIVETQYF. CDR3 in DNA: TGTGCCAGCAGCTTAGCTCAGGGCCCAATCGTCGAGACCCAGTACTTC.

This clone was observed a few times. J is TRBJ1-3 and V is TRBV5-1; weak D call: TRBD1 (5 bases). This CDR3 is built from 16 residues. CDR1 is SGHRS, CDR2 YFSETQ, per germline. Trimming shortened V by 4 bases and J by 0 bases, and 14 bases separated the two germline ends. CDR3 DNA: TGCGCCAGCAGCCCAGGGCAGGTCCTCTCTGGAAACACCATATATTTT. Its protein is CASSPGQVLSGNTIYF.

This clone was seen once. This chain links TRBV12-5 with TRBJ2-1; possibly TRBD2 for D (7 bases). The germline V gene has CDR1 LGHNT and CDR2 FRNRAP. V lost 7 bases to trimming and J lost 7 bases, with 17 bases between them. The CDR3 contains 14 residues. The DNA for the CDR3 is TGTGCTAGTGCCCCGTGGGGGAGGGGGAATGAGCAGTTCTTC. Encoded protein: CASAPWGRGNEQFF. The full variable domain, with the rest looked up from reference TRBV12-5 and TRBJ2-1, is DARVTQTPRHKVTEMGQEVTMRCQPILGHNTVFWYRQTMMQGLELLAYFRNRAPLDDSGMPKDRFSAEMPDATLATLKIQPSEPRDSAVYFCASAPWGRGNEQFFGPGTRLTVL.

The CDR3, as DNA: TGTGCCATCAGGGATGACAGGGCGGCTGGCTACACCTTC. Amino acids: CAIRDDRAAGYTF. V and J are TRBV10-3 and TRBJ1-2, with TRBD1 matching over 7 bases. The trim removed 6 bases at V and 7 bases at J, leaving 8 bases unmatched. The CDR3 is 13 amino acids. Germline-derived CDR1 and CDR2 are ENHRY and SYGVKD.

CDR3 sequence reads: CASSLGPSWATDTQYF. The CDR3 bases are TGTGCCAGCAGTTTGGGACCGAGCTGGGCCACAGATACGCAGTATTTT. V is TRBV28 and J is TRBJ2-3; D might be TRBD1 or TRBD2, each matching 5 bases. Germline lookup yields CDR1 MDHEN and CDR2 SYDVKM. V shed 3 bases and J shed 2 bases, with 15 bases lying between them. CDR3 size: 16 residues.

The chain has TRBV25-1 and TRBJ1-2; D is uncertain. CDR3 length: 13 amino acids. V was cut by 7 bases and J by 3 bases, with 12 bases left in between. The germline gives CDR1 MGHDK, CDR2 SYGVNS. The CDR3 is CASNPGIHYGYTF. CDR3 sequence (DNA): TGTGCCAGCAATCCCGGGATCCACTATGGCTACACCTTC.

The gene calls are TRBV7-9 and TRBJ2-5; tentative D call: TRBD1 (5 bases). V was shortened by 5 bases and J by 8 bases, with 9 bases between the two germline ends. The CDR3 covers 11 residues. In germline, CDR1 is SEHNR, CDR2 FQNEAQ (reference sequence). The CDR3 nucleotides read TGTGCCAGCAGCGATCAGGGTACCCAGTACTTC. Translating gives CASSDQGTQYF.

This clone was observed a few times. J is TRBJ1-3 and V is TRBV6-4; TRBD1 aligns across 9 bases. CDR3 size: 17 residues. With V trimmed by 6 bases and J by 1 base, 10 bases remained unmatched. Germline V gene lookup returns CDR1 MRHNA and CDR2 SNTAGT. For the CDR3, the DNA is TGTGCCAGCAGGGCACGGACAGGGGTAAGGTCTGGAAACACCATATATTTT. It translates to CASRARTGVRSGNTIYF.

The chain has TRBV11-1 and TRBJ2-7; D may be TRBD2 (7 bases). The CDR3 spans 12 residues. Trimming stripped 5 bases from V and 5 bases from J, with 10 bases between. Germline assignment: CDR1 SGHAT and CDR2 FQDESV (reference sequence). CDR3 nucleotide sequence: TGTGCCAGCAGCCTGGGGGGGCACGAGCAGTACTTC. As protein: CASSLGGHEQYF.

The rearrangement uses TRBV5-1 and TRBJ2-7; 14 bases agree with TRBD2. The J segment lost 6 bases and the V segment lost 0 bases, leaving 5 bases of the junction unmatched. The CDR3 covers 16 residues. In germline, CDR1 is SGHRS, CDR2 YFSETQ. DNA of the CDR3: TGCGCCAGCAGCTTGGCGGGACTAGCGGGAGTAGCCGAGCAGTACTTC. Protein product: CASSLAGLAGVAEQYF.

The genes are TRBV5-1 and TRBJ1-2; D is perhaps TRBD1 (6 bases). The V end lost 1 base, the J end lost 3 bases, and 13 bases lay between the germline ends. The CDR3 is made up of 15 amino acids. Germline V lookup: CDR1 SGHRS, CDR2 YFSETQ. In DNA form, the CDR3 reads TGCGCCAGCAGCTTGCTAGCAGGGGAAGACTATGGCTACACCTTC. Residues: CASSLLAGEDYGYTF.

In its sample, this clone was seen a few times. V usage is TRBV5-1 and J usage is TRBJ1-2; D uncertain. Trimming stripped 3 bases from V and 0 bases from J, with 12 bases between. The CDR3 sequence is 15 residues long. Germline loops: CDR1 SGHRS, CDR2 YFSETQ. CDR3 protein: CASSSGGSANYGYTF. The CDR3 nucleotides are TGCGCCAGCAGCTCGGGCGGCTCCGCTAACTATGGCTACACCTTC.

V and J are TRBV2 and TRBJ2-2; 10 nucleotides match TRBD1. This CDR3 has 17 residues. Germline V gene data show CDR1 as SNHLY and CDR2 as FYNNEI. Losses at the gene ends were 5 bases for V and 5 bases for J; bases not matched to a gene: 11. This chain's CDR3 is CASSRGQGFSWTGELFF. The CDR3 region has the DNA TGTGCCAGCAGTCGGGGACAGGGGTTCTCATGGACCGGGGAGCTGTTTTTT.

This clone was found once. The chain employs TRBV15 and TRBJ2-7; TRBD1 might be the D (6 bases). Trimming pared 8 bases from V and 6 bases from J, leaving 20 bases between. The germline V gene encodes CDR1 LNHNV and CDR2 YYDKDF (reference sequence). The CDR3 contains 14 residues. The CDR3: CATAPGTGSREQYF. For the CDR3, the DNA is TGTGCCACCGCTCCGGGCACAGGGAGCCGCGAGCAGTACTTC.

This clone has a handful of counts. V is TRBV15 and J is TRBJ1-5; the match to TRBD1 covers 7 bases. Per the germline V gene, CDR1 is LNHNV and CDR2 is YYDKDF (reference sequence). The CDR3 is 15 residues long. J lost 4 bases, V lost 0 bases, and 3 bases had no gene match. CDR3 DNA sequence: TGTGCCACCAGCAGAGAGAACAGGGGAAATCAGCCCCAGCATTTT. This encodes CATSRENRGNQPQHF.

The J gene is TRBJ2-1, the V gene TRBV19; TRBD1 agrees at 9 bases. The CDR3 contains 13 residues. Germline V gives CDR1 LNHDA, CDR2 SQIVND (reference sequence). V was clipped by 6 bases and J by 9 bases; unmatched bases: 6. In DNA form, the CDR3 reads TGTGCCAGTAGGGACAGGGGAAACGGTGAGCAGTTCTTC. Encoded protein: CASRDRGNGEQFF.

The chain uses TRBV10-1 and TRBJ2-1, with TRBD2 matching 8 bases. Germline CDR1 WNHNN, CDR2 SYGVQD (reference sequence). V was pared by 6 bases and J by 3 bases, with 7 bases of the junction left unmatched. The CDR3 is made up of 15 amino acids. In DNA, the CDR3 is TGCGCCAGCAGACCCAGCGGGAGCAACTACAATGAGCAGTTCTTC. This encodes CASRPSGSNYNEQFF.

The V and J genes are TRBV30 and TRBJ2-1; D possibly uses TRBD1 or TRBD2 (5 bases each). The CDR3 spans 12 residues. CDR1 GTSNPN and CDR2 SVGIG come from the germline V gene (reference sequence). V was pared by 2 bases and J by 11 bases, with 13 bases between. This chain's CDR3 is CAWSTSGPQQFF. CDR3 nucleotide sequence: TGTGCCTGGAGTACCTCGGGACCCCAGCAGTTCTTC.

V and J are TRBV10-3 and TRBJ2-7, with D perhaps TRBD1 or TRBD2 (6 bases each). V was shortened by 4 bases and J by 2 bases, with 9 bases between the two germline ends. Germline assignment: CDR1 ENHRY and CDR2 SYGVKD. The length of the CDR3 is 13 residues. This chain's CDR3 is CAISVGGTYEQYF. DNA of the CDR3: TGTGCCATCAGTGTAGGGGGGACCTACGAGCAGTACTTC.

This clone has only one observation. The chain recombines TRBV2 with TRBJ1-4; TRBD1 matches 7 bases. V shed 8 bases, J shed 7 bases, and the junction held 7 bases outside the gene matches. The germline V gene has CDR1 SNHLY and CDR2 FYNNEI. The CDR3 has 13 residues. The CDR3 region is CASAANRGEKLFF. CDR3 nucleotide sequence: TGTGCCAGCGCCGCAAACAGGGGTGAAAAACTGTTTTTT.

V usage is TRBV7-6 and J usage is TRBJ2-7; D unresolved. The germline V gene encodes CDR1 SGHVS and CDR2 FNYEAQ. The CDR3 spans 13 residues. V was shortened by 1 base and J by 3 bases, with 7 bases between the two germline ends. The CDR3 sequence is CASSLGPNYEQYF. The CDR3 DNA follows: TGTGCCAGCAGCTTAGGACCGAACTACGAGCAGTACTTC.

The chain is built from TRBV7-9 and TRBJ1-1; D gene unclear. V was pared by 5 bases and J by 0 bases, with 10 bases between. Germline V gene sequence: CDR1 SEHNR, CDR2 FQNEAQ (reference sequence). This CDR3 region has 14 residues. CDR3 coding DNA: TGTGCCAGCAGCGTAACCGGACTGAACACTGAAGCTTTCTTT. Its protein is CASSVTGLNTEAFF.

This clone was counted between two and nine times. Distinct nucleotide sequences in the sample also encode this CDR3. The rearrangement links TRBV18 to TRBJ1-1; 7 bases agree with TRBD1. The CDR3 runs 13 residues. V lost 8 bases and J lost 0; bases outside the gene matches: 3. The germline CDR1 and CDR2 sequences are KGHSH and LQKENI. The DNA of the CDR3 is TGTGCCAGCCGACAGGGTATGAACACTGAAGCTTTCTTT. Its translation is CASRQGMNTEAFF.

Details on this clone: Other DNA sequences in this sample translate to the same CDR3. The DNA of the CDR3 is TGTGCCAGCAGGATAGGACTAGCGGGCAACTACGAGCAGTACTTC. Its protein is CASRIGLAGNYEQYF. V is TRBV6-5 and J is TRBJ2-7; TRBD2 matches 11 bases. V shed 6 bases and J 3 bases; nucleotides not matched to a gene: 7. Germline lookup yields CDR1 MNHEY and CDR2 SVGAGI. The CDR3 consists of 15 residues.

The genes are TRBV19 and TRBJ2-3; D is possibly TRBD2 (6 bases). This CDR3 has 14 amino acids. Germline V gene lookup returns CDR1 LNHDA and CDR2 SQIVND (reference sequence). V shed 3 bases and J shed 2 bases, with 9 bases lying between them. CDR3 amino acids: CASSIGRYTDTQYF. The CDR3 DNA follows: TGTGCCAGTAGTATTGGGAGGTACACAGATACGCAGTATTTT.